Presented here are 21 T cell receptor beta chains from one specimen sequenced in a study of Graves' ophthalmopathy and Graves' hyperthyroidism. RNA served as the template for amplifying TCR beta CDR3 regions. RT-PCR was first run with HTBI primers, then multiplex PCR in a second round. A single record per CDR3 protein comes from TCRdb applying MiXCR to the multiplex PCR reads. The table shows approximately 640,000 distinct CDR3 sequences, with approximately 39% occurring only once. Sample: peripheral blood. Receptor source: an adult man with Graves' ophthalmopathy.

This sequence joins TRBV7-2 and TRBJ1-5, with 8 bases lining up with TRBD1. This CDR3 is built from 15 residues. V was pared by 5 bases and J by 11 bases, with 14 bases of the junction left unmatched. CDR1 and CDR2 from the germline V gene are SGHTA and FQGNSA. DNA for the CDR3: TGTGCCAGCAGCGCGGTGGCAGGGGGCCGGGAGACCCAGCATTTT. This translates into CASSAVAGGRETQHF. The whole variable domain, remainder taken from reference TRBV7-2 and TRBJ1-5, is GAGVSQSPSNKVTEKGKDVELRCDPISGHTALYWYRQSLGQGLEFLIYFQGNSAPDKSGLPSDRFSAERTGGSVSTLTIQRTQQEDSAVYLCASSAVAGGRETQHFGDGTRLSIL.

This clonotype showed up many times. The junction differs from germline at one of its ends, possibly a read error. The chain employs TRBV5-1 and TRBJ1-1, with unresolved D. Germline V gene data show CDR1 as SGHRS and CDR2 as YFSETQ. This CDR3 comprises 13 residues. This chain's CDR3 is CASSLSPNTEAFF. DNA for the CDR3: TGTGCCAGCAGCTTAAGTCCGAACACTGAAGCTTTCTTT.

The chain couples TRBV7-3 to TRBJ1-6; unclear D gene. In germline, CDR1 is SGHTA, CDR2 FQGTGA. The CDR3 extends over 14 amino acids. V lost 5 bases to trimming and J lost 9 bases, with 14 bases between them. CDR3: CASSPGRGGSPLHF. The CDR3 region has the DNA TGTGCCAGCAGCCCTGGACGGGGTGGTTCACCCCTCCACTTT.

This clonotype was seen ten or more times. This chain links TRBV13 with TRBJ1-5, with D possibly being TRBD1 (5 bases). The V end was cut by 5 bases, the J end by 6 bases, with 14 bases between. There are 14 residues in the CDR3. Per the germline V gene, CDR1 is PRHDT and CDR2 is FYEKMQ (reference sequence). The CDR3 DNA sequence: TGTGCCAGCAGCCCAGGGCCCGGATTTCAGCCCCAGCATTTT. Translated, it gives CASSPGPGFQPQHF. The complete variable domain, with remaining parts taken from reference TRBV13 and TRBJ1-5, reads AAGVIQSPRHLIKEKRETATLKCYPIPRHDTVYWYQQGPGQDPQFLISFYEKMQSDKGSIPDRFSAQQFSDYHSELNMSSLELGDSALYFCASSPGPGFQPQHFGDGTRLSIL.

This clonotype was seen repeatedly, ten times or more. The J gene is TRBJ2-5, the V gene TRBV25-1, with 12 bases identical to TRBD2. CDR3 length: 18 amino acids. Trimming at V came to 1 base and at J to 3 bases, leaving 9 bases not matched to a gene. Germline CDR1 and CDR2: MGHDK and SYGVNS. Here the CDR3 reads CASSESRTSGKGEETQYF. The CDR3 DNA follows: TGTGCCAGCAGTGAATCAAGGACTAGCGGGAAGGGAGAAGAGACCCAGTACTTC.

The rearrangement uses TRBV20-1 and TRBJ2-7, with 11 nucleotides matching TRBD1. Germline V lookup: CDR1 DFQATT, CDR2 SNEGSKA (reference sequence). Unmatched junction bases numbered 7, after V lost 6 bases and J lost 6 bases. The CDR3 covers 13 residues. The CDR3 coding sequence is TGCAGTGCCCCCGGACAGGGGGCGCCCGAGCAGTACTTC. It yields the protein CSAPGQGAPEQYF.

As to this clonotype: The germline gene is not matched at one end of the junction; a read error may be the cause. The chain carries TRBV29-1 and TRBJ2-7, with D possibly called TRBD1 or TRBD2 (5 bases each). Germline V gene sequence: CDR1 SQVTM, CDR2 ANQGSEA. CDR3 size: 14 residues. CDR3 DNA sequence: TGCAGCGCAAGGGTCTGGGACGCCGCCTACGAGCGGTACTTC. The encoded protein is CSARVWDAAYERYF.

As concerns this clonotype: A read error may be the cause here, since a much bigger clone is one base away. The genes are TRBV7-8 and TRBJ1-2; D is uncertain. CDR1 and CDR2 (germline): SGHVS, FQNEAQ. The V end was cut by 4 bases, the J end by 8 bases, with 20 bases between. The CDR3 contains 15 residues. The CDR3 sequence is CASSSVRSASGGYTF. The CDR3 coding sequence is TGTGCCAGCAGCTCGGTACGTTCCGCCTCGGGCGGCTACACCTTC.

This clonotype has at least ten counts. The DNA of the CDR3 is TGTGCCAGCAGCAAACGGGACCCTCTACCTGCCACTGAAGCTTTCTTT. It specifies CASSKRDPLPATEAFF. The chain recombines TRBV7-8 with TRBJ1-1, with D perhaps TRBD1 (5 bases). Germline V gene data show CDR1 as SGHVS and CDR2 as FQNEAQ. The CDR3 is 16 amino acids. The germline V and J ends were trimmed by 5 bases and 4 bases, with 20 bases remaining between them.

Many counts were recorded for this clonotype. The chain recombines TRBV6-1 with TRBJ1-5, with unresolved D. Trimming shortened V by 2 bases and J by 5 bases, and 4 bases separated the two germline ends. CDR3 length: 12 residues. In germline, CDR1 is MNHNS, CDR2 SASEGT. CDR3: CASSELDQPQHF. For the CDR3, the DNA is TGTGCCAGCAGTGAATTAGATCAGCCCCAGCATTTT.

The genes are TRBV6-1 and TRBJ1-5, with D possibly TRBD1 on 6 matching bases. The germline V gene has CDR1 MNHNS and CDR2 SASEGT. The CDR3 totals 14 residues. Trimming removed 7 bases from V and 1 base from J, with 11 bases in between. This CDR3 is CASMRGVSNQPQHF. The CDR3 bases are TGTGCCAGCATGAGGGGGGTCAGCAATCAGCCCCAGCATTTT.

The CDR3 region is CSARDNQGAGANVLTF. CDR3 DNA sequence: TGCAGTGCTAGAGATAATCAGGGGGCAGGGGCCAACGTCCTGACTTTC. The chain joins TRBV20-1 to TRBJ2-6, with 8 bases aligning to TRBD1. This CDR3 region has 16 residues. Germline CDR1 DFQATT, CDR2 SNEGSKA (reference sequence). Trimming removed 0 bases from V and 4 bases from J; junction bases left unmatched: 5.

This chain joins TRBV7-2 and TRBJ2-7; TRBD2 matches at 7 bases. This CDR3 contains 15 residues. The V and J ends lost 5 bases and 7 bases, in that order; junction bases with no gene match: 14. Germline CDR1 is SGHTA and CDR2 is FQGNSA. The CDR3 loop is CASSVETGGGLEQYF. The CDR3, as DNA: TGTGCCAGCAGCGTTGAAACCGGGGGAGGGCTAGAGCAGTACTTC.

This chain uses TRBV30 with TRBJ1-2, with D perhaps TRBD1 (5 bases). CDR3 length equals 12 residues. V was trimmed by 3 bases and J by 8 bases, leaving 13 bases between them. Germline CDR1 reads GTSNPN; CDR2 reads SVGIG (reference sequence). CDR3 bases: TGTGCCTGGAGCGTAGTGGGGCCGGGCTACACCTTC. Its protein product is CAWSVVGPGYTF.

This clonotype was recorded many times. The chain links TRBV5-1 to TRBJ2-6; 7 bases agree with TRBD2. The CDR3 loop spans 16 amino acids. Germline values: CDR1 SGHRS, CDR2 YFSETQ. The ends lost 0 bases at V and 0 bases at J; junction bases unmatched: 0. The CDR3 spells CASSLGDYSGANVLTF. DNA of the CDR3: TGCGCCAGCAGCTTGGGGGACTACTCTGGGGCCAACGTCCTGACTTTC.

This rearrangement joins TRBV10-3 to TRBJ2-5; 10 bases match TRBD1. The junction had 4 bases not matched to a gene; V was cut back by 6 bases and J by 3 bases. This CDR3 is 14 amino acids long. Germline V CDR1 and CDR2: ENHRY, SYGVKD. The CDR3 reads CAISGGQGKETQYF. The CDR3 nucleotides read TGTGCCATCAGCGGGGGACAGGGGAAAGAGACCCAGTACTTC.

The rearrangement links TRBV19 to TRBJ2-5; the match to TRBD2 covers 8 bases. Germline V lookup: CDR1 LNHDA, CDR2 SQIVND (reference sequence). Trimming cost V 6 bases and J 11 bases; bases outside gene matches: 17. The CDR3 extends over 15 amino acids. CDR3 in amino acids: CASSKLAGPYNEQYF. CDR3 in DNA: TGTGCCAGTAGCAAATTAGCGGGGCCGTACAATGAGCAGTACTTC.

This clonotype was seen just once. A single base separates this from a much larger clone, so it may be a read error. This sequence joins TRBV4-1 and TRBJ1-1; D gene ambiguous. This CDR3 is 10 amino acids long. CDR1 and CDR2 (germline): MGHRA, YSYEKL. Deletions cut 1 base from V and 8 bases from J, with 2 bases between. The CDR3: CASSQVEAFF. CDR3 coding DNA: TGCGCCAGCAGCCAAGTCGAAGCTTTCTTT.

A note on this clonotype: This may come from a read error, since a much larger clone is one base off. The genes are TRBV9 and TRBJ1-5; D remains ambiguous. CDR3 length: 14 amino acids. Germline V gives CDR1 SGDLS, CDR2 YYNGEE. As DNA, the CDR3 is TGTGCCAGCAGAGTAGGACCCACCAATCAGCCCCAGCATTTT. Amino acids: CASRVGPTNQPQHF.

The table lists this clonotype with many counts. This rearrangement joins TRBV29-1 to TRBJ2-7, with D perhaps matching TRBD1 (6 bases). Germline CDR1 SQVTM, CDR2 ANQGSEA. The CDR3 loop spans 13 amino acids. Trimming left V 7 bases short and J 0 bases short, with 13 bases between. Written as DNA, the CDR3 is TGCAGCGCTTGGACAGTGAGCTCCTACGAGCAGTACTTC. This gives the protein CSAWTVSSYEQYF.

This clonotype was detected many times. The chain is built from TRBV29-1 and TRBJ1-3; D might be TRBD1 (5 bases). The CDR3 is 15 amino acids. Looked up from germline, CDR1 is SQVTM and CDR2 is ANQGSEA. With 8 bases removed from V and 0 bases from J, the gap between germline ends came to 17 bases. The CDR3 DNA follows: TGCAGCTTCCGGGGGGTATGGGCCTCTGGAAACACCATATATTTT. Residues: CSFRGVWASGNTIYF.